Only one count was recorded for the clone carrying this TCR beta chain. Antigen unknown. The data derive from a study of cytomegalovirus exposure and HLA in healthy donors. Broader study findings: A cluster of highly shared sequence variants was likely a sequencing artifact. In a later analysis, HLA-C alleles had the fewest associated TCRs, DRB1 alleles the most.

The primer mix had 60 Vbeta and 13 Jbeta primers. Generated by immunoSEQ multiplex PCR, the TCRdb table keeps only in-frame clones and is missing some. The sample yields approximately 140,000 clones, about 81% seen once. The CDR3 runs 13 residues. Trimming left V 2 bases short and J 6 bases short, with 8 bases between. Germline values: CDR1 SGHNT, CDR2 YENEEA. The sequencing input was PBMCs. The chain joins TRBV11-3 to TRBJ2-4; D perhaps matches TRBD1 (5 bases). This clonotype was obtained from a woman in her forties in good health and CMV-seropositive. The DNA of the CDR3 is TGTGCCAGCAGCTTATTCCAGGGAAACATTCAGTACTTC. It yields the protein CASSLFQGNIQYF. The whole variable domain, filled in from reference TRBV11-3 and TRBJ2-4, reads EAGVVQSPRYKIIEKKQPVAFWCNPISGHNTLYWYLQNLGQGPELLIRYENEEAVDDSQLPKDRFSAERLKGVDSTLKIQPAELGDSAVYLCASSLFQGNIQYFGAGTRLSVL.